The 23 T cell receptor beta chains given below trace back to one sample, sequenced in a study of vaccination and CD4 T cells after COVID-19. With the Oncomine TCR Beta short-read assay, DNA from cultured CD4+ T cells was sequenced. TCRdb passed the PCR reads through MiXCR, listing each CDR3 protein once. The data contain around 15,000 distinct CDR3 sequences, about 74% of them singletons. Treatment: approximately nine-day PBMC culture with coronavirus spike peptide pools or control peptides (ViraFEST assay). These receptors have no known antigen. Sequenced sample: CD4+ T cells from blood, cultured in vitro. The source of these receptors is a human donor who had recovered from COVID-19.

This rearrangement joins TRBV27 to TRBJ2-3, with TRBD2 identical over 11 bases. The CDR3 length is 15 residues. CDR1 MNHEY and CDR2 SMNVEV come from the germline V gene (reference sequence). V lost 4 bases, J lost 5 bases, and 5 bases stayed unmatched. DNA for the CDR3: TGTGCCAGCAGTTGGCTAGCGGGAGGTCGAGATACGCAGTATTTT. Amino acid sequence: CASSWLAGGRDTQYF.

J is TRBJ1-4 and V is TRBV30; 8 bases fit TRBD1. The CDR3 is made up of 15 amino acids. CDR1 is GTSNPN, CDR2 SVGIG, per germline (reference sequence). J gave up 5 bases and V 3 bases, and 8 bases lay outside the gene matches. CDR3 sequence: CAWRRTGWKNEKLFF. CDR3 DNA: TGTGCCTGGAGACGGACAGGGTGGAAAAATGAAAAACTGTTTTTT.

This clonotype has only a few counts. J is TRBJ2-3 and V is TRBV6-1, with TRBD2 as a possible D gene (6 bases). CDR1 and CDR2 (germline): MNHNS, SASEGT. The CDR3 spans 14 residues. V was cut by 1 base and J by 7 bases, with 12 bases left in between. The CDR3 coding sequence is TGTGCCAGCAGTGAAGGTACTAGCTACAATACGCAGTATTTT. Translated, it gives CASSEGTSYNTQYF.

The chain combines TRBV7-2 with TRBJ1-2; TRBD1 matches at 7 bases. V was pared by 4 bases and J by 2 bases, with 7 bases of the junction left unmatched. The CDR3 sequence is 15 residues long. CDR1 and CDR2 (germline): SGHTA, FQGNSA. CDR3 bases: TGTGCCAGCAGCTCCCAGGGGGTGGAAAACTATGGCTACACCTTC. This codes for CASSSQGVENYGYTF.

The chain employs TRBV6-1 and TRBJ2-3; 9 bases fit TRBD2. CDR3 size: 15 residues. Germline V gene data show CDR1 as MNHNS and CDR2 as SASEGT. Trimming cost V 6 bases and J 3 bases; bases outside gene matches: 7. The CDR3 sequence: CASRTGTSPTDTQYF. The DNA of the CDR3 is TGTGCCAGCAGGACCGGGACTAGCCCTACAGATACGCAGTATTTT.

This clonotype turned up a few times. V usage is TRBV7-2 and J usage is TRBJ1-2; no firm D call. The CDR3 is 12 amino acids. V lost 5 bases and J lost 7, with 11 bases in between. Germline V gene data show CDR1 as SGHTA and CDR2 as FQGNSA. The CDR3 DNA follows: TGTGCCAGCAGCCTTGTGGGATCTGGCTACACCTTC. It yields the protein CASSLVGSGYTF.

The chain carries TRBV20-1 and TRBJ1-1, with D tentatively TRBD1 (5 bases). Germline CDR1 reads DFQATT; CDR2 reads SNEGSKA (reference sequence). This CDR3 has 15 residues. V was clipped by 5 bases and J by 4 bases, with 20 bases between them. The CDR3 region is CSADRAGRLGTEAFF. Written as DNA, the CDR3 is TGCAGTGCTGATAGAGCGGGGCGGTTAGGCACTGAAGCTTTCTTT.

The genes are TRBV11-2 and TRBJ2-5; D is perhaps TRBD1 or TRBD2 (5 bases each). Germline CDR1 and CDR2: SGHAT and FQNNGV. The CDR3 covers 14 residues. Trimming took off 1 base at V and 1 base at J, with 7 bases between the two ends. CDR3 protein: CASSLAGPQETQYF. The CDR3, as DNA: TGTGCCAGCAGCTTAGCGGGACCCCAAGAGACCCAGTACTTC.

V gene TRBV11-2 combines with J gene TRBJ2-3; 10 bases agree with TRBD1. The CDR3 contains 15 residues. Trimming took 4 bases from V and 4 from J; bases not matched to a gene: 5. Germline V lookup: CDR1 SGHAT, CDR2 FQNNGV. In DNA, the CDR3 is TGTGCCAGCAGCTCTAGGGACAGGGGCGCAGATACGCAGTATTTT. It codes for CASSSRDRGADTQYF.

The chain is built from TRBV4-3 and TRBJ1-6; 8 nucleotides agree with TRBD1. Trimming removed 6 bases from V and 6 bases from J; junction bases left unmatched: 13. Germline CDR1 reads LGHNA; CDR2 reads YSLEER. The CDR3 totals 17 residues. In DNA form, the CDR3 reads TGCGCCAGCAGTCATGATATTGGGACAGGCCTTAATTCACCCCTCCACTTT. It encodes CASSHDIGTGLNSPLHF.

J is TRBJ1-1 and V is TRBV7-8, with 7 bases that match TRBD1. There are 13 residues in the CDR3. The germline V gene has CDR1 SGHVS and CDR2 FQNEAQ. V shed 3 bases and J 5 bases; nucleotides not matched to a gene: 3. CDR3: CASSFRQGTEAFF. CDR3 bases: TGTGCCAGCAGCTTCAGACAGGGTACTGAAGCTTTCTTT.

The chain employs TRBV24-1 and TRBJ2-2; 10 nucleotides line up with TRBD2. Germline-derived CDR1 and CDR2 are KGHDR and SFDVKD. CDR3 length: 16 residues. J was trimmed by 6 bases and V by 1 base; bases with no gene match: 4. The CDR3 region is CATSDFRLAGAGELFF. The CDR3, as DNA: TGTGCCACCAGTGATTTTAGGCTAGCGGGAGCCGGGGAGCTGTTTTTT.

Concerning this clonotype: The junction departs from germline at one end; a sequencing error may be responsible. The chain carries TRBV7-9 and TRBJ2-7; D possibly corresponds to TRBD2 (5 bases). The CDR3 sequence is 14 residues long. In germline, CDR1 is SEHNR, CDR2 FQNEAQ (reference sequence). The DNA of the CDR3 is TGTGCCAGCACCTTACTGGGAGACCCACTCGAGCAGTACTTC. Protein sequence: CASTLLGDPLEQYF.

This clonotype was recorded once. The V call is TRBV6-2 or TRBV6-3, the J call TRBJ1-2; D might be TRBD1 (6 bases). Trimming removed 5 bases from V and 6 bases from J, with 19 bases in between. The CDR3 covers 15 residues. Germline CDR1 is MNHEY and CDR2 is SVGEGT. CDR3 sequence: CASSQWGQAKDGYTF. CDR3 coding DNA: TGTGCCAGCAGTCAATGGGGACAAGCCAAGGATGGCTACACCTTC.

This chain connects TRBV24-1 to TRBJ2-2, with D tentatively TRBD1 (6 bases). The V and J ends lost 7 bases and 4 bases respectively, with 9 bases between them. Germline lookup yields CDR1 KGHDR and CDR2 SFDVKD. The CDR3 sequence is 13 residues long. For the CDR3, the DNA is TGTGCCACCAGACAGGGTGGCACCGGGGAGCTGTTTTTT. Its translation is CATRQGGTGELFF.

CDR3 protein: CASSYRGSGGGAQYF. The CDR3 DNA reads as TGTGCCAGCAGCTACCGGGGTAGCGGAGGGGGGGCCCAGTACTTC. V gene TRBV28 combines with J gene TRBJ2-5, with D maybe TRBD2 (7 bases). This CDR3 region has 15 residues. The V and J ends lost 6 bases and 9 bases respectively, with 23 bases between them. Germline V gives CDR1 MDHEN, CDR2 SYDVKM.

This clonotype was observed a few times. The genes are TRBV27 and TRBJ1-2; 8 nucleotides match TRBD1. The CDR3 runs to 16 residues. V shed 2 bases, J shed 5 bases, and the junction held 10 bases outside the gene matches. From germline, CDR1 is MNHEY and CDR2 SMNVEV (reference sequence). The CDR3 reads CASSLTPGGRGYGYTF. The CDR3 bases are TGTGCCAGCAGTTTAACCCCAGGGGGCCGGGGTTATGGCTACACCTTC.

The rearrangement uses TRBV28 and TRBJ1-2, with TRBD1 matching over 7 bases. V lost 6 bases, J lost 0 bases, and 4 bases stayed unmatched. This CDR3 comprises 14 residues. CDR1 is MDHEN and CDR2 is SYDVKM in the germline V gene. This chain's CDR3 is CASRGQHPNYGYTF. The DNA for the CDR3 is TGTGCCAGCAGGGGACAGCACCCTAACTATGGCTACACCTTC.

The CDR3 sequence: CASGQYLGSPLHF. For the CDR3, the DNA is TGTGCCAGCGGACAGTATCTAGGTTCACCCCTCCACTTT. The chain carries TRBV6-4 and TRBJ1-6; perhaps TRBD1 as D (6 bases). With 8 bases removed from V and 9 bases from J, the gap between germline ends came to 14 bases. Germline V gene sequence: CDR1 MRHNA, CDR2 SNTAGT. This CDR3 is built from 13 residues.

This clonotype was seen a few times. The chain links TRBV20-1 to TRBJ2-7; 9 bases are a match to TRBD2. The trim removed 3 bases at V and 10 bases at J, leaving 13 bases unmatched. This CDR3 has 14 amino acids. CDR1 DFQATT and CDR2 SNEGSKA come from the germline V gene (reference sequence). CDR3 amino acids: CSARFGLAGYPQYF. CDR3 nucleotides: TGCAGTGCTAGGTTCGGGCTAGCGGGATACCCCCAGTACTTC.

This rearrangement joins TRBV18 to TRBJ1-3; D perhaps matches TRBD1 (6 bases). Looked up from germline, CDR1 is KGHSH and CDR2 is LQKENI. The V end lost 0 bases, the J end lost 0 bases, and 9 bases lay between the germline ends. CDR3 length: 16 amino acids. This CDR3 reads CASSPPAGDSGNTIYF. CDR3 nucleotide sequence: TGTGCCAGCTCACCACCCGCAGGGGACTCTGGAAACACCATATATTTT.

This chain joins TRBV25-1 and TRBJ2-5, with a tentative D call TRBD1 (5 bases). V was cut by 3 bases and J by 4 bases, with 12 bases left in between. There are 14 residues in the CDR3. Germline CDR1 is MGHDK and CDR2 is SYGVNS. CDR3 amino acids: CASSDRGVLETQYF. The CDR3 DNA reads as TGTGCCAGCAGTGATAGGGGTGTCTTAGAGACCCAGTACTTC.

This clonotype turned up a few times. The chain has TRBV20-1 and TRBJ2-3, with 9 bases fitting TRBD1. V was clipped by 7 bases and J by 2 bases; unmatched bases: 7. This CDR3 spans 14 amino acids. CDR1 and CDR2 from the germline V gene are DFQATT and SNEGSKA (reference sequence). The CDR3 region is CSGLQGAYTDTQYF. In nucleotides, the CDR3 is TGCAGTGGTCTACAGGGGGCCTACACAGATACGCAGTATTTT.